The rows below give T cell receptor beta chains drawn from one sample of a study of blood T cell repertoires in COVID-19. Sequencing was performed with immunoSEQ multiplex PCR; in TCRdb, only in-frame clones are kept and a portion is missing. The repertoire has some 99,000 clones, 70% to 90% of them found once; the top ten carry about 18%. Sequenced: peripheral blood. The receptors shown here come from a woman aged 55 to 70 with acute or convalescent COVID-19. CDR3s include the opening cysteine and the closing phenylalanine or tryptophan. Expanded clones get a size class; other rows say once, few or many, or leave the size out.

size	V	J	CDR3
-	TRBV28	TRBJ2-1	CASSLETNSYNEQFF
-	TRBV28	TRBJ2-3	CASTDSSTDTQYF
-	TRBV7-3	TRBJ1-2	CASSSPDRGLYGYTF
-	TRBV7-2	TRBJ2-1	CASSNRPRGTSGPYNEQFF
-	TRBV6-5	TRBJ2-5	CASRTGGGETQYF
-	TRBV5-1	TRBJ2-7	CASSLEFGTGLYEQYF
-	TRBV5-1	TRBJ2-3	CASSSGTSGRTDTQYF
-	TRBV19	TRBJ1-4	CASSVISATNEKLFF
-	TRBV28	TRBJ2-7	CASSSPGRGKYEQYF
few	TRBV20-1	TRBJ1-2	CSARPGGYTF
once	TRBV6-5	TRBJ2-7	CASSYGLTNEQYF
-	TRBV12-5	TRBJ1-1	CASGLRGEAFF
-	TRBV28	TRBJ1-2	CASSPPDRGYGYTF
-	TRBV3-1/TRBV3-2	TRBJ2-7	CASSQMGRVRTSEQYF
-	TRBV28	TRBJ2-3	CASPPAAGAGFTDTQYF
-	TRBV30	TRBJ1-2	CAHEGDRRGYGYTF
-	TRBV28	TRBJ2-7	CASRQLVSDEQYF
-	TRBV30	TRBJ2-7	CAWSVHGYEGYEQYF
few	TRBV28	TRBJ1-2	CASSFLDGYTF
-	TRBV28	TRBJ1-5	CASISLGQPQHF
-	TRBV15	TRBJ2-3	CATSAGTSGSDTQYF
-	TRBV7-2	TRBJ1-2	CASSLNRARDGGYTF
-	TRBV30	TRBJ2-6	CAWSTTGGPTGANVLTF
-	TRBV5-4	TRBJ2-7	CASSPGQDNYEQYF
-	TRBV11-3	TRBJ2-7	CASSEQNEGYEQYF
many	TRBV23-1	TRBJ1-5	CASSQPREGNQPQHF
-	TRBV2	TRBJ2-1	CASVVAQPYNEQFF
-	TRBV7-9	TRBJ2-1	CASSLIAENEQFF
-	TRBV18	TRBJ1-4	CASSPGGRPEKLFF
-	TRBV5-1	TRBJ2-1	CASSLDLRPPGNEQFF
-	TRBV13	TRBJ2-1	CASSSIPAGGHNEQFF
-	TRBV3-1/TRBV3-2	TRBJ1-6	CASSQTTGTNSPLHF
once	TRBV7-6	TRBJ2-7	CASSLGSSGPSSYEQYF
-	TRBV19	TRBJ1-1	CASSTSRRRAIPPMNTEAFF
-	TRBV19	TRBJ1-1	CASTLRQDTEAFF
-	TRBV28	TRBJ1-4	CASSLAGKLFF
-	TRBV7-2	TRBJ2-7	CATSSDSYEQYF
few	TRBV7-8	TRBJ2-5	CASTQWEGSSETQYF
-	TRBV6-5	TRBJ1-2	CASTPLTGPEVAYTF
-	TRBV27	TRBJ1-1	CASSWCERSDRRTETEAFF
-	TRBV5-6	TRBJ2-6	CASSLGQAMANVLTF
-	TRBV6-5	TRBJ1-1	CASSYSSQYRQAFF
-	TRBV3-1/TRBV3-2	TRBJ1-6	CASGLGGSYNSPLHF
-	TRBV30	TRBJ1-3	CAFNRDRGGNTIYF
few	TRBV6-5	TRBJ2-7	CASSPGRKEQYF
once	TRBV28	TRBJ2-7	CASSLPGRYEQYF
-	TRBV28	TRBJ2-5	CASWGLAGGGGETQYF
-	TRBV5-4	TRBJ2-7	CASSLLGAGTYEQYF
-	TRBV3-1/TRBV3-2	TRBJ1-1	CASSQIPGNTEAFF
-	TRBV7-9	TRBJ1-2	CASSLPWEYGYTF
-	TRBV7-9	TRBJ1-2	CASSLSPLTGYGYTF
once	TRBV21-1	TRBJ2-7	CASSKVGWDRVGLGNYEQYF
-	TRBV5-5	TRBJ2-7	CASSFGVHEQYF
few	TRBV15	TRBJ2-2	CATSIGGRAAGELFF